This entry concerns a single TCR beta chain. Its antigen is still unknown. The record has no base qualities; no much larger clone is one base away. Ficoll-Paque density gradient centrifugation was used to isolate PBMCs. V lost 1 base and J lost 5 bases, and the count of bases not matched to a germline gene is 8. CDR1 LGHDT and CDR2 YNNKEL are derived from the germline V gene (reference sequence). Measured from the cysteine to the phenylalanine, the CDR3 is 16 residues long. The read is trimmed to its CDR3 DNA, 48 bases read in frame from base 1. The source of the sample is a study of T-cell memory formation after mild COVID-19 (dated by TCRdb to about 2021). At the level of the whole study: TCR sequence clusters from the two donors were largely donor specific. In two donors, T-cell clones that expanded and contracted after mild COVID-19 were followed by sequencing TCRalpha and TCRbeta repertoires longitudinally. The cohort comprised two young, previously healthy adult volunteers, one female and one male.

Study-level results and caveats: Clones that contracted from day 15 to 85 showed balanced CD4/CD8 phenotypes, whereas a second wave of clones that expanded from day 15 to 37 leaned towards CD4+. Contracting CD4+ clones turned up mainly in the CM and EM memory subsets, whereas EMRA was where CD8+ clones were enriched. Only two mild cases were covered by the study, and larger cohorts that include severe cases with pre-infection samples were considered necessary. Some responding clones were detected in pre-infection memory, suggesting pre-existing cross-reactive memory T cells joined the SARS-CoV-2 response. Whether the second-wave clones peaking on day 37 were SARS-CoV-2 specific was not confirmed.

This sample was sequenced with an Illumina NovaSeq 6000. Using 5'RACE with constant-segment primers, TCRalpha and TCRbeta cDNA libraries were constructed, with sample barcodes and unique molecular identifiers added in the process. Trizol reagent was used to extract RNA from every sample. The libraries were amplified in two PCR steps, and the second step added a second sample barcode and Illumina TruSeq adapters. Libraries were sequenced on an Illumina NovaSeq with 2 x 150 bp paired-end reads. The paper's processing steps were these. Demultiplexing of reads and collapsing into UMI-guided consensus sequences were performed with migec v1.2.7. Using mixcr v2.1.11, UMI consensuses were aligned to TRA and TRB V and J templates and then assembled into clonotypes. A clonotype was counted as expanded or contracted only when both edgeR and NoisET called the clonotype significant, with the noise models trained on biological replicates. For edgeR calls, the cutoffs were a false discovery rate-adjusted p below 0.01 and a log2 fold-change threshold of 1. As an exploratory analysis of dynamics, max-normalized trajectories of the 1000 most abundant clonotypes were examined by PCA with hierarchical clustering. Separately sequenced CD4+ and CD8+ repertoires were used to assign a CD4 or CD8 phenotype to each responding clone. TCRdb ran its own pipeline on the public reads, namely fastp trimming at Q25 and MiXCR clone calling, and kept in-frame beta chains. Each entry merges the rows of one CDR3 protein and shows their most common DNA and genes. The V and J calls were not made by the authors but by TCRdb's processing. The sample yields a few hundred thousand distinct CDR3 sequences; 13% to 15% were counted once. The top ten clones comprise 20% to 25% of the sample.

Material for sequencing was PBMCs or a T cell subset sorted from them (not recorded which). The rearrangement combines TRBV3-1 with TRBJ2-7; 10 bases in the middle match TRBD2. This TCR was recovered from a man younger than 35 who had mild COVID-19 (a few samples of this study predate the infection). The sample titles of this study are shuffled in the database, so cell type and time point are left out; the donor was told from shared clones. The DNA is TGTGCCAGCAGCCAAGGGGAGCGGGGGGGCCCAGACGAGCAGTACTTC. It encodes CASSQGERGGPDEQYF.